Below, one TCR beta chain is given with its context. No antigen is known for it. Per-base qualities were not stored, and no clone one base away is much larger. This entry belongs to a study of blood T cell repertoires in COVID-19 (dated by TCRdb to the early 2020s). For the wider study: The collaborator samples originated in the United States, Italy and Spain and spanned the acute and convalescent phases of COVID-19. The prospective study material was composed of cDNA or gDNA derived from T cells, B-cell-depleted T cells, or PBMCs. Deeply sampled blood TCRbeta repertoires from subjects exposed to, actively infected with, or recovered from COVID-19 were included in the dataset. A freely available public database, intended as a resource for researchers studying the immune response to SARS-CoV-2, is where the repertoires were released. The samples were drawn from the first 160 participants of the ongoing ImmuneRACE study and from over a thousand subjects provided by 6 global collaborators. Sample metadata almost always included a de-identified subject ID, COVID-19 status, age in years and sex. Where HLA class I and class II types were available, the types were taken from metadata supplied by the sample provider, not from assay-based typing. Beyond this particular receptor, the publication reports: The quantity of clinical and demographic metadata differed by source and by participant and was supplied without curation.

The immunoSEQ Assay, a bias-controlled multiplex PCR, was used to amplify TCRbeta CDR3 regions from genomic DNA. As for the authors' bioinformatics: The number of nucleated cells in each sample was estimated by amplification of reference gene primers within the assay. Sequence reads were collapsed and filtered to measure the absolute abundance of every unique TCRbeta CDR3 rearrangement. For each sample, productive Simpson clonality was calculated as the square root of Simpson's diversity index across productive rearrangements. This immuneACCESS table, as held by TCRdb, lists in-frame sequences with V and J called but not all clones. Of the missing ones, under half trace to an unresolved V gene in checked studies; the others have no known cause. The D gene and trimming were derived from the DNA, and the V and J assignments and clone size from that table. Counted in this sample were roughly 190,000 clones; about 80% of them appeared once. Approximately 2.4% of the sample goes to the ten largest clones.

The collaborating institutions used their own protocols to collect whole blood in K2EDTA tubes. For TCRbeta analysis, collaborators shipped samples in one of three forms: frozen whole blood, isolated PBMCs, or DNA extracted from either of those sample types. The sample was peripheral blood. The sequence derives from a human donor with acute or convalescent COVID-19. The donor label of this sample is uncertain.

DNA sequence: TGTGCCAGCAGCCGAGCGGGGGGGAGTCCTTACGAGCAGTACTTC. Its amino acids are CASSRAGGSPYEQYF. The chain is made from TRBV9 and TRBJ2-7, with 10 junctional bases fitting TRBD2. The CDR3 sequence holds 15 residues, the cysteine and phenylalanine included. CDR3 DNA only is kept here, 45 bases in frame from base 1. CDR1 and CDR2 were assigned from the germline V gene as SGDLS and YYNGEE. V ends up 4 bases short and J 4 bases short, with an unmatched junction base count of 8.